The 10 T cell receptor beta chains below all came from one sample that was sequenced in a study of regulatory T cells in long-lasting Graves disease. CDR3-region Arm-PCR and iRepertoire HTBI primers produced the TCR beta libraries. TCRdb processed the multiplex PCR reads anew with MiXCR; each CDR3 protein has one entry. The sample contains 530,000 or so distinct CDR3 sequences, about 14% of which appear only once. Time point: newly diagnosed GD, antithyroid drugs for less than 3 months. RNA extracted from PBMCs served as the sequencing template. These records were also assigned to another study, of T cells in Graves' hyperthyroidism and ophthalmopathy.

The sample here was peripheral blood mononuclear cells (PBMCs), taken at new diagnosis, from a patient treated with antithyroid drugs. The origin of the receptors is a man younger than 45 with Graves disease.

This clonotype has ten or more counts. V and J are TRBV27 and TRBJ1-1; the D gene is possibly TRBD1 (5 bases). The CDR3 length is 14 residues. The germline V gene encodes CDR1 MNHEY and CDR2 SMNVEV (reference sequence). Trimming cost V 6 bases and J 4 bases, with 15 bases left between them. CDR3 coding DNA: TGTGCCAGCAGCCCAAGTGGGGGGAGCACTGAAGCTTTCTTT. Its translation: CASSPSGGSTEAFF.

This clonotype was observed many times. The genes are TRBV2 and TRBJ2-1; no firm D call. Germline-derived CDR1 and CDR2 are SNHLY and FYNNEI. With 7 bases removed from V and 0 bases from J, the gap between germline ends came to 7 bases. The CDR3 is 13 residues long. CDR3 DNA: TGTGCCAGCACTCGGGCCTCCTACAATGAGCAGTTCTTC. It translates to CASTRASYNEQFF.

At least ten counts were recorded for this clonotype. CDR3 sequence: CASSLGGGNNEQFF. Here the CDR3 DNA reads TGTGCCAGCAGTCTCGGGGGAGGGAACAATGAGCAGTTCTTC. The chain combines TRBV27 with TRBJ2-1; 7 bases fit TRBD2. V lost 5 bases, J lost 5 bases, and 6 bases stayed unmatched. CDR3 length equals 14 residues. The V gene's germline CDR1 is MNHEY and CDR2 SMNVEV (reference sequence).

This clonotype was observed at least ten times. The genes are TRBV7-9 and TRBJ1-1; D might be TRBD1 (5 bases). The CDR3 extends over 14 amino acids. The germline V gene encodes CDR1 SEHNR and CDR2 FQNEAQ (reference sequence). Between the trimmed V and J ends, which lost 4 bases and 8 bases, there was a span of 17 bases. Here the CDR3 DNA reads TGTGCCAGCAGCTCCGTCCGCAGGGACGGAGAAGCTTTCTTT. Translation: CASSSVRRDGEAFF.

The chain links TRBV24-1 to TRBJ2-5; D is unresolved. The V end lost 4 bases, the J end lost 2 bases, and 7 bases lay between the germline ends. Germline V gene data show CDR1 as KGHDR and CDR2 as SFDVKD. The CDR3 totals 13 residues. The CDR3: CATSEFSQETQYF. CDR3 nucleotides: TGTGCCACCAGTGAGTTCTCGCAAGAGACCCAGTACTTC.

In this sample, this clonotype turned up many times. The CDR3 nucleotides are TGCAGTGCTAGAGATCGAACTAGCGGTGTCTACAATGAGCAGTTCTTC. Its protein product is CSARDRTSGVYNEQFF. The gene calls are TRBV20-1 and TRBJ2-1, with 8 bases aligning to TRBD2. The CDR3 consists of 16 residues. The germline V gene has CDR1 DFQATT and CDR2 SNEGSKA (reference sequence). The V segment lost 0 bases and the J segment 3 bases; nucleotides outside the gene matches: 7.

This clonotype was observed at least ten times. The chain is built from TRBV29-1 and TRBJ2-7; D gene ambiguous. The V end was cut by 6 bases, the J end by 3 bases, with 12 bases between. The CDR3 has 12 amino acids. CDR1 is SQVTM and CDR2 is ANQGSEA in the germline V gene. CDR3 in DNA: TGCAGCGTGGGCAGTTTGGTCTACGAGCAGTACTTC. Its translation: CSVGSLVYEQYF.

As for this clonotype: Only one base separates this from a far larger clonotype, so it likely reflects a read error. The rearrangement links TRBV7-9 to TRBJ2-5; 10 bases agree with TRBD1. With 6 bases clipped from V and 4 bases from J, the junction kept 2 bases outside the gene matches. Per the germline V gene, CDR1 is SEHNR and CDR2 is FQNEAQ (reference sequence). The CDR3 totals 13 residues. This CDR3 is CASRTGGIETQYF. Here the CDR3 DNA reads TGTGCCAGCAGGACAGGGGGCATAGAGACCCAGTACTTC.

This clonotype was found many times. The chain employs TRBV7-3 and TRBJ2-5; D remains ambiguous. The CDR3 length is 13 residues. Trimming removed 5 bases at V and 5 bases at J, with 12 bases between. Germline CDR1 is SGHTA and CDR2 is FQGTGA. The CDR3 sequence: CASSATATETQYF. In DNA, the CDR3 is TGTGCCAGCAGCGCAACAGCGACGGAGACCCAGTACTTC.

The chain links TRBV12-3 or TRBV12-4 to TRBJ1-2; D remains ambiguous. V lost 1 base, J lost 1 base, and 4 bases lay in between. The CDR3 loop spans 13 amino acids. The CDR3 region is CASSLGFNYGYTF. Written as DNA, the CDR3 is TGTGCCAGCAGTTTAGGGTTTAACTATGGCTACACCTTC.